A single sample gave rise to the 30 T cell receptor beta chains below, sequenced in a study of blood T cell repertoires in COVID-19. Assay used: immunoSEQ multiplex PCR; TCRdb lists only in-frame clones, some missing. The sample consists of about 140,000 clones, under 85% of them appearing once. Sequences were obtained from peripheral blood. All receptors derive from a woman older than 75 in a cohort sampled during active or convalescent COVID-19.

The sample holds one count of this clone. The J gene is TRBJ1-4, the V gene TRBV18, with 9 nucleotides matching TRBD1. Trimming took 3 bases from V and 8 from J; bases not matched to a gene: 10. This CDR3 comprises 16 residues. Germline V gene sequence: CDR1 KGHSH, CDR2 LQKENI. The CDR3 sequence: CASSPDTGGASEKLFF. In DNA, the CDR3 is TGTGCCAGCTCACCGGATACAGGGGGCGCTTCCGAAAAACTGTTTTTT.

The V call is TRBV28, the J call TRBJ2-1, with TRBD2 matching over 9 bases. In germline, CDR1 is MDHEN, CDR2 SYDVKM. The CDR3 is 16 amino acids. V lost 6 bases to trimming and J lost 4 bases; unmatched junction nucleotides: 10. The CDR3: CASSSSGAGVYNEQFF. The CDR3 bases are TGTGCCAGCAGCTCTAGCGGGGCGGGGGTTTACAATGAGCAGTTCTTC.

In its sample, this clone was seen a few times. The chain is built from TRBV7-9 and TRBJ2-3; D may be TRBD2 (6 bases). Germline V gene lookup returns CDR1 SEHNR and CDR2 FQNEAQ (reference sequence). The CDR3 extends over 15 amino acids. The V end lost 2 bases, the J end lost 4 bases, and 13 bases lay between the germline ends. The CDR3 loop is CASSLSGVDADTQYF. CDR3 DNA: TGTGCCAGCAGCTTATCGGGGGTCGACGCAGATACGCAGTATTTT. Together with reference TRBV7-9 and TRBJ2-3, the CDR3 gives the full variable domain: DTGVSQNPRHKITKRGQNVTFRCDPISEHNRLYWYRQTLGQGPEFLTYFQNEAQLEKSRLLSDRFSAERPKGSFSTLEIQRTEQGDSAMYLCASSLSGVDADTQYFGPGTRLTVL.

The V call is TRBV24-1, the J call TRBJ2-3; 9 positions agree with TRBD2. This CDR3 region has 18 residues. V gave up 5 bases and J gave up 0 bases; unmatched junction bases: 11. CDR1 is KGHDR and CDR2 is SFDVKD in the germline V gene. CDR3 amino acids: CATSGASGGFFSTDTQYF. CDR3 sequence (DNA): TGTGCCACCAGTGGGGCCAGCGGGGGGTTTTTTAGCACAGATACGCAGTATTTT.

This clone was seen a single time. The gene calls are TRBV5-1 and TRBJ2-3; 7 bases agree with TRBD2. The CDR3 is made up of 14 amino acids. Germline CDR1 reads SGHRS; CDR2 reads YFSETQ. With V trimmed by 4 bases and J by 1 base, 3 bases remained unmatched. DNA for the CDR3: TGCGCCAGCAGCCCCCGGGGGGGCACAGATACGCAGTATTTT. Translation gives CASSPRGGTDTQYF.

CDR3 DNA sequence: TGTGCCAGCAGCCTCCTTGTCCGCGGGGGCTACACCTTC. Translating it yields CASSLLVRGGYTF. The chain links TRBV3-1 (or the pseudogene TRBV3-2) to TRBJ1-2; no clear D. Trimming left V 4 bases short and J 8 bases short, with 14 bases between. This CDR3 has 13 residues. Germline assignment: CDR1 LGHDT and CDR2 YNNKEL (reference sequence).

This sequence joins TRBV6-5 and TRBJ1-1, with D perhaps matching TRBD1 (6 bases). This CDR3 is 14 amino acids long. CDR1 MNHEY and CDR2 SVGAGI come from the germline V gene. Trimming shortened V by 8 bases and J by 4 bases, and 17 bases separated the two germline ends. The CDR3 nucleotides read TGTGCCAGCGAAGGGGGAGGGTTAGGCACTGAAGCTTTCTTT. As protein: CASEGGGLGTEAFF.

The table lists this clone with a few counts. The genes are TRBV19 and TRBJ1-2; 8 bases agree with TRBD1. The CDR3 totals 15 residues. CDR1 is LNHDA and CDR2 is SQIVND in the germline V gene (reference sequence). V dropped 2 bases and J dropped 2; count of bases not matched to a gene: 4. The CDR3 coding sequence is TGTGCCAGTAGTATAAAGACAGGGGCGAACTATGGCTACACCTTC. Protein sequence: CASSIKTGANYGYTF. Full variable domain (rest looked up from reference TRBV19 and TRBJ1-2): DGGITQSPKYLFRKEGQNVTLSCEQNLNHDAMYWYRQDPGQGLRLIYYSQIVNDFQKGDIAEGYSVSREKKESFPLTVTSAQKNPTAFYLCASSIKTGANYGYTFGSGTRLTVV.

The table lists this clone with a few counts. The chain links TRBV6-5 to TRBJ2-5; a weak D match, TRBD2 (5 bases). V dropped 7 bases and J dropped 2 bases, with 17 bases sitting between them. The germline V gene has CDR1 MNHEY and CDR2 SVGAGI. CDR3 length equals 15 residues. CDR3 sequence: CASTPLGKVQETQYF. DNA for the CDR3: TGTGCCAGCACTCCCCTCGGGAAGGTACAAGAGACCCAGTACTTC.

The chain joins TRBV9 to TRBJ1-1; 8 bases map to TRBD1. V trimming: 4 bases; J trimming: 2 bases; junction bases outside the gene matches: 10. The CDR3 is 16 amino acids. Germline-derived CDR1 and CDR2 are SGDLS and YYNGEE. Here the CDR3 DNA reads TGTGCCAGCAGCCCCGAGGCCGGGACAGGAAACACTGAAGCTTTCTTT. It yields the protein CASSPEAGTGNTEAFF.

The chain joins TRBV6-5 to TRBJ2-7; 10 bases agree with TRBD1. This CDR3 is built from 14 residues. J was trimmed by 3 bases and V by 8 bases; bases with no gene match: 7. Germline V gene data show CDR1 as MNHEY and CDR2 as SVGAGI. CDR3 residues: CASATGGPLYEQYF. CDR3 sequence (DNA): TGTGCCAGCGCGACAGGGGGCCCCCTCTACGAGCAGTACTTC.

DNA of the CDR3: TGTGCCAGCAGCGTAGATTTATTAGCGGGGAACACCGGGGAGCTGTTTTTT. Its translation is CASSVDLLAGNTGELFF. The rearrangement uses TRBV9 and TRBJ2-2; TRBD2 matches at 7 bases. Germline V CDR1 and CDR2: SGDLS, YYNGEE. V shed 0 bases, J shed 1 base, and the junction held 6 bases outside the gene matches. This CDR3 spans 17 amino acids.

V is TRBV3-1 (or the pseudogene TRBV3-2) and J is TRBJ2-5; 10 bases map to TRBD2. CDR1 LGHDT and CDR2 YNNKEL come from the germline V gene (reference sequence). V trimming: 0 bases; J trimming: 1 base; junction bases outside the gene matches: 5. This CDR3 has 17 residues. The CDR3 sequence: CASSQEVTSGAQETQYF. The DNA for the CDR3 is TGTGCCAGCAGCCAAGAAGTAACTAGCGGGGCCCAAGAGACCCAGTACTTC.

J is TRBJ2-5 and V is TRBV29-1, with D perhaps matching TRBD2 (7 bases). V dropped 7 bases and J dropped 1 base, with 19 bases sitting between them. Germline V gene sequence: CDR1 SQVTM, CDR2 ANQGSEA. The CDR3 runs 15 residues. The DNA of the CDR3 is TGCAGCGCCGAGGGGGGGCGGGGGCCCCAAGAGACCCAGTACTTC. Protein product: CSAEGGRGPQETQYF.

The chain has TRBV27 and TRBJ1-4; possibly TRBD1 for D (6 bases). Per germline, CDR1 MNHEY and CDR2 SMNVEV (reference sequence). V shed 8 bases and J shed 5 bases, with 12 bases lying between them. The CDR3 consists of 13 residues. The CDR3 reads CASFDRFNEKLFF. The CDR3 bases are TGTGCCAGCTTCGACAGGTTCAATGAAAAACTGTTTTTT.

The chain combines TRBV27 with TRBJ1-1; 11 positions agree with TRBD1. The length of the CDR3 is 14 residues. Germline trimming cut 5 bases from V and 5 bases from J; bases unmatched to any gene: 4. In germline, CDR1 is MNHEY, CDR2 SMNVEV (reference sequence). The CDR3: CASSGTGGKTEAFF. The CDR3, as DNA: TGTGCCAGCAGTGGGACAGGGGGTAAAACTGAAGCTTTCTTT.

The J gene is TRBJ2-1, the V gene TRBV4-2, with 8 nucleotides matching TRBD2. CDR3 length equals 12 residues. V dropped 1 base and J dropped 15; count of bases not matched to a gene: 5. The germline CDR1 and CDR2 sequences are LGHNA and YNFKEQ. CDR3 in amino acids: CASSQGSGARFF. CDR3 nucleotide sequence: TGTGCCAGCAGCCAAGGTAGCGGGGCCCGGTTCTTC.

The rearrangement joins TRBV3-1 (or the pseudogene TRBV3-2) to TRBJ2-7; D is unclear. Germline V gene sequence: CDR1 LGHDT, CDR2 YNNKEL (reference sequence). The CDR3 spans 15 residues. Trimming shortened V by 5 bases and J by 3 bases, and 17 bases separated the two germline ends. CDR3 in DNA: TGTGCCAGCAGCTCCCGCCTAACAGTATACTACGAGCAGTACGTC. It codes for CASSSRLTVYYEQYV.

V usage is TRBV9 and J usage is TRBJ1-6; unclear D gene. The CDR3 contains 15 residues. Germline CDR1 and CDR2: SGDLS and YYNGEE. Trimming left V 4 bases short and J 7 bases short, with 15 bases between. The CDR3: CASSPAGSQNSPLHF. The CDR3 DNA reads TGTGCCAGCAGCCCAGCGGGATCTCAGAATTCACCCCTCCACTTT.

The chain couples TRBV11-3 to TRBJ2-3; 12 bases agree with TRBD2. Germline trimming cut 4 bases from V and 4 bases from J; bases unmatched to any gene: 6. Germline-derived CDR1 and CDR2 are SGHNT and YENEEA. The CDR3 runs 16 residues. This chain's CDR3 is CASSSGLAGRADTQYF. The DNA of the CDR3 is TGTGCCAGCAGCTCAGGACTAGCGGGGCGGGCAGATACGCAGTATTTT.

J is TRBJ2-3 and V is TRBV7-9, with no clear D. Germline V lookup: CDR1 SEHNR, CDR2 FQNEAQ (reference sequence). Deletions cut 2 bases from V and 6 bases from J, with 9 bases between. CDR3 size: 13 residues. The chain's CDR3 is CASSLLFGDTQYF. CDR3 coding DNA: TGTGCCAGCAGCTTACTCTTCGGGGATACGCAGTATTTT. The full variable domain, with the rest looked up from reference TRBV7-9 and TRBJ2-3, is DTGVSQNPRHKITKRGQNVTFRCDPISEHNRLYWYRQTLGQGPEFLTYFQNEAQLEKSRLLSDRFSAERPKGSFSTLEIQRTEQGDSAMYLCASSLLFGDTQYFGPGTRLTVL.

This rearrangement joins TRBV3-1 (or the pseudogene TRBV3-2) to TRBJ2-5, with D perhaps matching TRBD1 (5 bases). V was pared by 4 bases and J by 0 bases, with 9 bases between. Germline V gene lookup returns CDR1 LGHDT and CDR2 YNNKEL (reference sequence). CDR3 size: 14 residues. CDR3 nucleotides: TGTGCCAGCAGCCGCAGGGCCAACCAAGAGACCCAGTACTTC. This gives the protein CASSRRANQETQYF.

A single count supports this clone. The gene calls are TRBV25-1 and TRBJ1-3; D is possibly TRBD1 (5 bases). Germline CDR1 is MGHDK and CDR2 is SYGVNS. This CDR3 is 15 amino acids long. Trimming took 3 bases from V and 2 from J, leaving 11 bases between them. The CDR3 sequence is CASSDGGPAGNTIYF. CDR3 DNA: TGTGCCAGCAGTGACGGGGGTCCCGCTGGAAACACCATATATTTT.

The V and J genes are TRBV7-2 and TRBJ2-3; TRBD2 agrees at 12 bases. The CDR3 has 17 residues. Germline V gene lookup returns CDR1 SGHTA and CDR2 FQGNSA. Trimming cost V 1 base and J 4 bases; bases outside gene matches: 6. CDR3 loop: CASSLDLLAGGADTQYF. The DNA for the CDR3 is TGTGCCAGCAGCTTAGACCTACTAGCGGGGGGTGCAGATACGCAGTATTTT.

V gene TRBV7-9 combines with J gene TRBJ2-3; D not resolved. Germline V gene sequence: CDR1 SEHNR, CDR2 FQNEAQ (reference sequence). This CDR3 has 12 amino acids. Trimming left V 5 bases short and J 4 bases short, with 7 bases between. The DNA for the CDR3 is TGTGCCAGCAGCCAAGACTCAGATACGCAGTATTTT. Encoded protein: CASSQDSDTQYF.

V gene TRBV10-3 combines with J gene TRBJ1-4; D perhaps matches TRBD1 (5 bases). Trimming left V 2 bases short and J 4 bases short, with 8 bases between. There are 14 residues in the CDR3. Germline CDR1 and CDR2: ENHRY and SYGVKD. The CDR3 DNA sequence: TGTGCCATCAGTGAGGCAGGGATTAATGAAAAACTGTTTTTT. Protein sequence: CAISEAGINEKLFF.

J is TRBJ2-1 and V is TRBV28; D may be TRBD2 (5 bases). Germline CDR1 reads MDHEN; CDR2 reads SYDVKM. The CDR3 loop spans 15 amino acids. V was clipped by 6 bases and J by 8 bases, with 20 bases between them. The CDR3 region has the DNA TGTGCCAGCAGGCCTACTAGATTGTTTGGCGATGAGCAGTTCTTC. Translation: CASRPTRLFGDEQFF.

The chain carries TRBV11-3 and TRBJ2-1; 7 nucleotides align to TRBD1. The V gene end was trimmed by 5 bases and the J gene end by 0 bases; junction bases not matched to a gene: 1. Germline loops: CDR1 SGHNT, CDR2 YENEEA. There are 14 residues in the CDR3. CDR3 region: CASSDRVSYNEQFF. CDR3 DNA sequence: TGTGCCAGCAGCGACAGGGTCTCCTACAATGAGCAGTTCTTC.

The chain employs TRBV6-5 and TRBJ1-1; 10 bases map to TRBD1. The CDR3 consists of 12 residues. Germline V CDR1 and CDR2: MNHEY, SVGAGI. V lost 6 bases and J lost 10; bases outside the gene matches: 5. CDR3 in amino acids: CASRETGGGAFF. In DNA form, the CDR3 reads TGTGCCAGCAGGGAGACAGGGGGCGGAGCTTTCTTT.

This rearrangement joins TRBV4-3 to TRBJ1-4; D is unclear. The CDR3 extends over 11 amino acids. The V and J ends lost 4 bases and 8 bases respectively, with 5 bases between them. Germline V gene sequence: CDR1 LGHNA, CDR2 YSLEER. As DNA, the CDR3 is TGCGCCAGCAGCCGAGGAGAAAAACTGTTTTTT. It encodes CASSRGEKLFF.